These T cell receptor beta chains were read from a single sample in a study of OX40 agonist ivuxolimab in advanced cancers. Sequencing was performed with immunoSEQ multiplex PCR; in TCRdb, only in-frame clones are kept and a portion is missing. Here the sample spans about 21,000 clones, around 87% being singletons. The sequencing used CD4+ or CD8+ T cells sorted from blood, collected in a trial of the OX40 agonist ivuxolimab. These receptors were taken from an adult with an advanced solid tumor such as melanoma, head and neck, liver or kidney cancer. Each CDR3 is given with its conserved first and last residue. The D gene is left open where the match is weak. The size of a clone is reported for some rows only, either as once, few or many, or as a class for expanded clones.

cdr3_aa	cdr3_nt	clone_size	j_call	v_call	d_call
CASSLYGTANTEAFF	TGCGCCAGCAGCCTCTACGGGACAGCGAACACTGAAGCTTTCTTT	NA	TRBJ1-1	TRBV5-1	TRBD1
CASSKALGLAGGHNEQFF	TGTGCCAGCAGCAAAGCGCTAGGACTAGCGGGGGGGCACAATGAGCAGTTCTTC	NA	TRBJ2-1	TRBV21-1	NA
CAWSGQGNYNSPLHF	TGTGCCTGGAGCGGACAGGGAAATTATAATTCACCCCTCCACTTT	NA	TRBJ1-6	TRBV30	TRBD1
CASSLGAGGAGELFF	TGTGCCAGCAGTTTAGGGGCAGGGGGAGCCGGGGAGCTGTTTTTT	NA	TRBJ2-2	TRBV27	TRBD1
CASSFRVGATESYEQYF	TGCGCCAGCAGCTTCCGGGTAGGGGCCACTGAATCCTACGAGCAGTACTTC	NA	TRBJ2-7	TRBV5-1	NA
CASSPLGFEAFF	TGTGCCAGCAGCCCCCTTGGATTTGAAGCTTTCTTT	NA	TRBJ1-1	TRBV6-5	NA
CASSFNPGQGLVEQYF	TGCGCCAGCAGCTTCAACCCGGGACAGGGCCTGGTCGAGCAGTACTTC	NA	TRBJ2-7	TRBV5-1	TRBD1
CASSPQGGVREQYF	TGCGCCAGCTCCCCACAGGGAGGGGTTAGGGAGCAGTACTTC	NA	TRBJ2-7	TRBV4-1	NA
CASSLTGLGVYEQYF	TGTGCCAGCAGTCTGACAGGGTTAGGGGTCTACGAGCAGTACTTC	NA	TRBJ2-7	TRBV27	TRBD1
CASGLSGRTTEAFF	TGTGCTAGTGGTTTGAGCGGCAGAACCACTGAAGCTTTCTTT	NA	TRBJ1-1	TRBV12-5	NA
CASRGTWNHNEQFF	TGTGCCAGCAGGGGGACCTGGAACCATAATGAGCAGTTCTTC	NA	TRBJ2-1	TRBV2	NA
CASSSTLSGANVLTF	TGTGCCAGCAGCTCAACGCTCTCTGGGGCCAACGTCCTGACTTTC	NA	TRBJ2-6	TRBV13	NA
CASSLEWSEQYF	TGTGCCAGCAGCTTGGAGTGGTCCGAGCAGTACTTC	NA	TRBJ2-7	TRBV4-2	NA
CASPGFKSTEAFF	TGTGCCAGCCCGGGGTTTAAGAGTACTGAAGCTTTCTTT	NA	TRBJ1-1	TRBV7-9	NA
CASSERGLVGYTF	TGTGCCAGCAGTGAACGGGGCCTGGTGGGCTACACCTTC	NA	TRBJ1-2	TRBV6-5	NA
CASSLAGEQGTLTGELFF	TGTGCCAGCAGCTTGGCCGGGGAGCAGGGTACCCTGACCGGGGAGCTGTTTTTT	NA	TRBJ2-2	TRBV5-8	NA
CASSPGFSYEQYF	TGTGCCAGCAGTCCGGGGTTCTCCTACGAGCAGTACTTC	once	TRBJ2-7	TRBV6-6	NA